Listed here are 15 T cell receptor beta chains from one sample, sequenced in a study of human T cells and chemical hapten exposure. The treatment denotes: therapeutic diphenylcyclopropenone sensitization with weekly scalp DPC. Each cDNA molecule in the library carried unique molecular identifiers. TCRdb re-derived calls from the reads in MiXCR, one entry per CDR3 protein. The sample shows about 940 distinct CDR3 sequences, 40% to 65% of them seen only once. The sample in question was whole blood, obtained before DPC sensitization or 2, 6, or about 24 weeks after (not recorded which). These receptors all stem from an adult with alopecia areata. Some clones in this sample may be carry-over from other donors' samples. This table probably holds off-target reads from a library built for another chain.

This clonotype is categorized as large. The gene calls are TRBV7-8 and TRBJ2-7; D unresolved. The CDR3 is made up of 16 amino acids. V was pared by 1 base and J by 0 bases, with 13 bases between. Germline values: CDR1 SGHVS, CDR2 FQNEAQ. CDR3 amino acids: CASSLGPRSSSYEQYF. Written as DNA, the CDR3 is TGTGCCAGCAGCTTAGGGCCCAGGTCCAGCTCCTACGAGCAGTACTTC. Combining the CDR3 with reference TRBV7-8 and TRBJ2-7 gives the whole variable domain GAGVSQSPRYKVAKRGQDVALRCDPISGHVSLFWYQQALGQGPEFLTYFQNEAQLDKSGLPSDRFFAERPEGSVSTLKIQRTQQEDSAVYLCASSLGPRSSSYEQYFGPGTRLTVT.

This clonotype was observed a few times. The chain is built from TRBV7-9 and TRBJ2-1, with D hard to call. The CDR3 has 12 amino acids. CDR1 is SEHNR and CDR2 is FQNEAQ in the germline V gene (reference sequence). V shed 3 bases and J shed 10 bases, with 10 bases lying between them. The CDR3 loop reads CASSLPAVEQFF. The CDR3 DNA follows: TGTGCCAGCAGCTTGCCGGCGGTGGAGCAGTTCTTC.

The chain combines TRBV20-1 with TRBJ2-2, with D hard to call. V was cut by 1 base and J by 4 bases, with 10 bases left in between. Germline-derived CDR1 and CDR2 are DFQATT and SNEGSKA (reference sequence). This CDR3 spans 14 amino acids. CDR3 amino acids: CSARGAGGTGELFF. The CDR3 DNA follows: TGCAGTGCTAGAGGGGCAGGCGGCACCGGGGAGCTGTTTTTT.

The V gene is TRBV7-8, the J gene TRBJ2-2; 11 bases match TRBD2. Germline V CDR1 and CDR2: SGHVS, FQNEAQ. V lost 6 bases and J lost 0; bases outside the gene matches: 12. The CDR3 loop spans 19 amino acids. This chain's CDR3 is CASRMGASGRRSNTGELFF. The CDR3, as DNA: TGTGCCAGCAGAATGGGGGCTAGCGGGAGGAGATCGAACACCGGGGAGCTGTTTTTT.

The genes are TRBV20-1 and TRBJ2-1, with 9 bases aligning to TRBD2. The germline CDR1 and CDR2 sequences are DFQATT and SNEGSKA (reference sequence). The CDR3 contains 14 residues. V shed 7 bases, J shed 7 bases, and the junction held 11 bases outside the gene matches. The DNA of the CDR3 is TGCAGTGGCGAGGGCGGGAGGGCCGGAAATGAGCAGTTCTTC. It specifies CSGEGGRAGNEQFF.

This chain connects TRBV28 to TRBJ1-2, with 7 bases aligning to TRBD1. V shed 5 bases, J shed 2 bases, and the junction held 5 bases outside the gene matches. The CDR3 covers 14 residues. The germline V gene encodes CDR1 MDHEN and CDR2 SYDVKM. The CDR3 region has the DNA TGTGCCAGCAGTCCGCCGACAGGGAACTATGGCTACACCTTC. This translates into CASSPPTGNYGYTF.

V gene TRBV29-1 combines with J gene TRBJ2-5; weak D call: TRBD2 (5 bases). Germline V gives CDR1 SQVTM, CDR2 ANQGSEA. This CDR3 spans 10 amino acids. Trimming cost V 6 bases and J 3 bases, with 5 bases left between them. The CDR3 reads CSVGEETQYF. CDR3 nucleotides: TGCAGCGTCGGGGAAGAGACCCAGTACTTC. The full variable domain, rest sourced from reference TRBV29-1 and TRBJ2-5, is SAVISQKPSRDICQRGTSLTIQCQVDSQVTMMFWYRQQPGQSLTLIATANQGSEATYESGFVIDKFPISRPNLTFSTLTVSNMSPEDSSIYLCSVGEETQYFGPGTRLLVL.

The chain links TRBV4-1 to TRBJ1-3, with unresolved D. From germline, CDR1 is MGHRA and CDR2 YSYEKL. Trimming removed 4 bases at V and 0 bases at J, with 13 bases between. This CDR3 has 16 residues. The CDR3 is CASSLPPGSSGNTIYF. The CDR3 nucleotides read TGCGCCAGCAGCCTACCCCCTGGAAGCTCTGGAAACACCATATATTTT.

This clonotype showed up just a few times. The V gene is TRBV14, the J gene TRBJ2-2; D call uncertain. Deletions cut 5 bases from V and 6 bases from J, with 13 bases between. Germline-derived CDR1 and CDR2 are SGHDN and FVKESK. The CDR3 length is 14 residues. This CDR3 is CASSAQPFSGELFF. CDR3 in DNA: TGTGCCAGCAGCGCGCAGCCCTTTTCCGGGGAGCTGTTTTTT.

V gene TRBV29-1 combines with J gene TRBJ2-2; D remains ambiguous. The germline V and J ends were trimmed by 3 bases and 0 bases, with 5 bases remaining between them. From germline, CDR1 is SQVTM and CDR2 ANQGSEA. The CDR3 length is 13 residues. The CDR3 spells CSVDRANTGELFF. The CDR3 DNA is TGCAGCGTTGATAGGGCGAACACCGGGGAGCTGTTTTTT.

This chain connects TRBV6-2 or TRBV6-3 to TRBJ2-7; TRBD2 is a possible D gene (6 bases). V was trimmed by 5 bases and J by 3 bases, leaving 8 bases between them. CDR3 length: 12 amino acids. CDR1 is MNHEY, CDR2 SVGEGT, per germline. This CDR3 is CASSLAIYEQYF. Written as DNA, the CDR3 is TGTGCCAGCAGTCTAGCGATCTACGAGCAGTACTTC.

The chain has TRBV5-1 and TRBJ1-6, with D possibly matching TRBD1 (5 bases). The germline V gene encodes CDR1 SGHRS and CDR2 YFSETQ. The V end was cut by 0 bases, the J end by 8 bases, with 9 bases between. The CDR3 is 14 amino acids. As DNA, the CDR3 is TGCGCCAGCAGCTTGGGCAGGGCGGATTCACCCCTCCACTTT. Translation gives CASSLGRADSPLHF.

The chain recombines TRBV5-1 with TRBJ2-1; TRBD2 might be the D (5 bases). CDR1 and CDR2 from the germline V gene are SGHRS and YFSETQ. The CDR3 consists of 14 residues. V gave up 0 bases and J gave up 4 bases, with 8 bases separating them. Here the CDR3 DNA reads TGCGCCAGCAGCTTGGGTAGCGCATACAATGAGCAGTTCTTC. Encoded protein: CASSLGSAYNEQFF.

The rearrangement uses TRBV24-1 and TRBJ2-3; D gene ambiguous. The germline V gene has CDR1 KGHDR and CDR2 SFDVKD. This CDR3 has 11 residues. Trimming removed 8 bases at V and 5 bases at J, with 7 bases between. CDR3 sequence (DNA): TGTGCCACCAAGGGCGGAGATACGCAGTATTTT. Residues: CATKGGDTQYF.

The CDR3 bases are TGTGCCAGCAGCCCTCAGGGATACTCCTACGAGCAGTACTTC. It translates to CASSPQGYSYEQYF. The chain joins TRBV3-1 to TRBJ2-7; a weak D match, TRBD1 (5 bases). The germline V gene has CDR1 LGHDT and CDR2 YNNKEL (reference sequence). Trimming removed 4 bases at V and 0 bases at J, with 10 bases between. This CDR3 has 14 residues.